One and the same sample provided the 30 T cell receptor beta chains below, sequenced in a study of HIV-infected patients and healthy controls. TCRdb reprocessed the 5' RACE reads via MiXCR and lists one record per CDR3 protein. Of about 64,000 distinct CDR3 sequences in the sample, 15% to 20% were seen once. The sequenced sample consisted of CD4+ T cells from blood. The receptor source for this set is a human donor in good health.

The rearrangement joins TRBV18 to TRBJ1-2, with 8 bases aligning to TRBD1. The junction had 10 bases not matched to a gene; V was cut back by 2 bases and J by 8 bases. This CDR3 is built from 15 residues. Looked up from germline, CDR1 is KGHSH and CDR2 is LQKENI. CDR3 in DNA: TGTGCCAGCTCACCAGGACAGGGATCTATCGAAGGCTACACCTTC. It codes for CASSPGQGSIEGYTF.

This clonotype occurred many times. The chain combines TRBV7-8 with TRBJ2-1; 8 positions agree with TRBD2. V shed 5 bases and J 6 bases; nucleotides not matched to a gene: 9. The CDR3 has 15 residues. Germline-derived CDR1 and CDR2 are SGHVS and FQNEAQ. DNA of the CDR3: TGTGCCAGCAGCACCCAGCGGGGGCCCACCAATGAGCAGTTCTTC. It translates to CASSTQRGPTNEQFF.

There are many counts of this clonotype. The chain is built from TRBV14 and TRBJ2-1; 12 nucleotides match TRBD1. The CDR3 totals 15 residues. V lost 1 base, J lost 9 bases, and 4 bases stayed unmatched. The germline V gene encodes CDR1 SGHDN and CDR2 FVKESK. The CDR3 bases are TGTGCCAGCAGCCAAGCTGGGACAGGGGGCCGTGAGCAGTTCTTC. The encoded protein is CASSQAGTGGREQFF.

This clonotype appeared many times. This chain uses TRBV3-1 with TRBJ2-1; 10 bases are shared with TRBD1. Trimming took 1 base from V and 9 from J; bases not matched to a gene: 9. Germline lookup yields CDR1 LGHDT and CDR2 YNNKEL (reference sequence). The CDR3 runs 16 residues. The chain's CDR3 is CASSQATGGWVGEQFF. The CDR3 DNA reads TGTGCCAGCAGCCAAGCGACAGGGGGCTGGGTAGGTGAGCAGTTCTTC.

This clonotype appeared many times. The chain recombines TRBV9 with TRBJ1-1; possibly TRBD1 for D (6 bases). Germline V gene sequence: CDR1 SGDLS, CDR2 YYNGEE. V lost 0 bases and J lost 0, with 9 bases in between. The CDR3 extends over 15 amino acids. This CDR3 is CASSVGGHLNTEAFF. The DNA of the CDR3 is TGTGCCAGCAGCGTAGGGGGACATTTGAACACTGAAGCTTTCTTT. Filled out from reference TRBV9 and TRBJ1-1, the complete variable domain reads DSGVTQTPKHLITATGQRVTLRCSPRSGDLSVYWYQQSLDQGLQFLIQYYNGEERAKGNILERFSAQQFPDLHSELNLSSLELGDSALYFCASSVGGHLNTEAFFGQGTRLTVV.

The chain recombines TRBV7-2 with TRBJ2-5; perhaps TRBD2 as D (7 bases). CDR1 is SGHTA and CDR2 is FQGNSA in the germline V gene. Trimming removed 2 bases from V and 2 bases from J, with 12 bases in between. The CDR3 spans 15 residues. The CDR3 DNA reads TGTGCCAGCAGCTTAAACGGGGGGCCTCAAGAGACCCAGTACTTC. Translated: CASSLNGGPQETQYF.

In its sample, this clonotype was seen many times. The rearrangement uses TRBV20-1 and TRBJ2-1; TRBD2 matches at 11 bases. Looked up from germline, CDR1 is DFQATT and CDR2 is SNEGSKA (reference sequence). CDR3 length: 16 amino acids. V gave up 3 bases and J gave up 0 bases; unmatched junction bases: 4. The CDR3 DNA reads TGCAGTGCTAGTGCACTAGCGGGAGACTCCTACAATGAGCAGTTCTTC. Protein: CSASALAGDSYNEQFF.

V usage is TRBV21-1 and J usage is TRBJ2-7; the table gives TRBD2 as D, unverified against the DNA. TRBV21-1 constitutes a pseudogene. This CDR3 spans 14 amino acids. The CDR3 here is CASGASGRFYEQYF. CDR3 DNA: TGTGCCAGCGGGGCTAGCGGGAGGTTCTACGAGCAGTACTTC.

This rearrangement joins TRBV4-2 to TRBJ2-2; the D is unclear. The CDR3 contains 15 residues. V was cut by 1 base and J by 0 bases, with 6 bases left in between. Germline V lookup: CDR1 LGHNA, CDR2 YNFKEQ. The CDR3 reads CASSQVLANTGELFF. DNA of the CDR3: TGTGCCAGCAGCCAAGTTCTAGCGAACACCGGGGAGCTGTTTTTT.

As for this clonotype: Mismatch with germline at one junction end may stem from a read error. V and J are TRBV10-3 and TRBJ2-5, with D perhaps assigned TRBD1 or TRBD2 (5 bases each). This CDR3 contains 13 residues. The V gene's germline CDR1 is ENHRY and CDR2 SYGVKD. The CDR3 DNA reads TGTGCCATCGGAGGCAGGGAACGAGAGACCCAGCACTTC. This encodes CAIGGRERETQHF.

This clonotype was picked up many times. The DNA for the CDR3 is TGTGCCAGCAGTTACAAGGGGGCGGCGGGCTATGGCTACACCTTC. As protein: CASSYKGAAGYGYTF. This chain uses TRBV6-5 with TRBJ1-2; 7 nucleotides align to TRBD1. Trimming removed 2 bases from V and 4 bases from J; junction bases left unmatched: 7. This CDR3 contains 15 residues. Germline V CDR1 and CDR2: MNHEY, SVGAGI.

In this sample, this clonotype turned up once. The V call is TRBV5-1, the J call TRBJ2-7; 8 positions agree with TRBD1. The CDR3 is 15 residues long. Germline V CDR1 and CDR2: SGHRS, YFSETQ. J gave up 3 bases and V 0 bases, and 5 bases lay outside the gene matches. CDR3 in amino acids: CASSLGTGLLYEQYF. The CDR3, as DNA: TGCGCCAGCAGCTTGGGGACAGGGTTACTCTACGAGCAGTACTTC.

This clonotype was counted ten times or more. The V call is TRBV7-3, the J call TRBJ1-1; D possibly corresponds to TRBD1 (6 bases). Between the trimmed V and J ends, which lost 5 bases and 4 bases, there was a span of 11 bases. The germline V gene has CDR1 SGHTA and CDR2 FQGTGA. This CDR3 spans 13 amino acids. The DNA of the CDR3 is TGTGCCAGCAGCAAAGTACAGGGCACTGAAGCTTTCTTT. It translates to CASSKVQGTEAFF.

This clonotype was picked up many times. The chain carries TRBV20-1 and TRBJ2-3; D might be TRBD2 (6 bases). From germline, CDR1 is DFQATT and CDR2 SNEGSKA (reference sequence). Trimming left V 6 bases short and J 3 bases short, with 16 bases between. The CDR3 has 14 residues. DNA for the CDR3: TGCAGTGCCCCGGGACTTAAACGAACAGATACGCAGTATTTT. This encodes CSAPGLKRTDTQYF.

This rearrangement joins TRBV4-1 to TRBJ1-1; D call uncertain. Per germline, CDR1 MGHRA and CDR2 YSYEKL. The length of the CDR3 is 14 residues. Deletions cut 0 bases from V and 4 bases from J, with 9 bases between. This CDR3 is CASSQDTRFTEAFF. The CDR3 bases are TGCGCCAGCAGCCAAGATACGAGATTCACTGAAGCTTTCTTT.

This clonotype was seen once. This chain links TRBV24-1 with TRBJ1-5; TRBD1 agrees at 9 bases. Germline CDR1 KGHDR, CDR2 SFDVKD. J gave up 3 bases and V 10 bases, and 12 bases lay outside the gene matches. The CDR3 is made up of 16 amino acids. CDR3 loop: CATQPSDRGDNQPQHF. The CDR3 DNA is TGTGCCACTCAACCATCTGACAGGGGGGACAATCAGCCCCAGCATTTT.

This clonotype has more than one count but fewer than ten. The chain uses TRBV5-5 and TRBJ2-3; 7 positions match TRBD2. The V and J ends lost 2 bases and 6 bases, in that order; junction bases with no gene match: 6. CDR3 size: 14 residues. Germline-derived CDR1 and CDR2 are SGHKS and YYEKEE (reference sequence). The CDR3, as DNA: TGTGCCAGCAGCTTTAGGACTAGTGATGATACGCAGTATTTT. Amino acid sequence: CASSFRTSDDTQYF.

The V call is TRBV15, the J call TRBJ2-1, with no clear D. Per the germline V gene, CDR1 is LNHNV and CDR2 is YYDKDF (reference sequence). The CDR3 totals 16 residues. V lost 0 bases to trimming and J lost 0 bases, with 9 bases between them. CDR3: CATSRDRISSYNEQFF. The CDR3 DNA reads TGTGCCACCAGCAGAGATCGAATAAGCTCCTACAATGAGCAGTTCTTC. Combining the CDR3 with reference TRBV15 and TRBJ2-1 gives the whole variable domain DAMVIQNPRYQVTQFGKPVTLSCSQTLNHNVMYWYQQKSSQAPKLLFHYYDKDFNNEADTPDNFQSRRPNTSFCFLDIRSPGLGDTAMYLCATSRDRISSYNEQFFGPGTRLTVL.

This sequence joins TRBV30 and TRBJ2-2; D is unclear. Per germline, CDR1 GTSNPN and CDR2 SVGIG (reference sequence). The CDR3 runs to 13 residues. Trimming took 4 bases from V and 0 from J, leaving 6 bases between them. In DNA form, the CDR3 reads TGTGCCTGGACCGCGACGAACACCGGGGAGCTGTTTTTT. This gives the protein CAWTATNTGELFF.

This clonotype was picked up a small number of times. The chain uses TRBV12-5 and TRBJ1-1; D gene ambiguous. V lost 5 bases to trimming and J lost 10 bases, with 17 bases between them. Germline assignment: CDR1 LGHNT and CDR2 FRNRAP. The CDR3 spans 13 residues. In DNA form, the CDR3 reads TGTGCTAGTGGTATTAGACCCGAGGTGCGAGCTTTCTTT. Translation gives CASGIRPEVRAFF.

This clonotype was seen ten or more times. This chain joins TRBV7-6 and TRBJ1-5; D possibly corresponds to TRBD1 (5 bases). The CDR3 extends over 17 amino acids. With 5 bases removed from V and 2 bases from J, the gap between germline ends came to 19 bases. Germline CDR1 and CDR2: SGHVS and FNYEAQ. As DNA, the CDR3 is TGTGCCAGCAGCCCGGGGGAGGGCCAATATCGCAATCAGCCCCAGCATTTT. Amino acids: CASSPGEGQYRNQPQHF.

This chain joins TRBV3-1 and TRBJ2-3; 9 nucleotides agree with TRBD2. The CDR3 is made up of 15 amino acids. J lost 4 bases, V lost 5 bases, and 7 bases had no gene match. The V gene's germline CDR1 is LGHDT and CDR2 YNNKEL (reference sequence). In DNA form, the CDR3 reads TGTGCCAGCAGCGAGCGGGAGGTACCCTCAGATACGCAGTATTTT. This gives the protein CASSEREVPSDTQYF.

The chain joins TRBV6-2 or TRBV6-3 to TRBJ1-1; D is undetermined. Germline V gives CDR1 MNHEY, CDR2 SVGEGT. The CDR3 contains 11 residues. Between the trimmed V and J ends, which lost 7 bases and 0 bases, there was a span of 3 bases. The chain's CDR3 is CASKVNTEAFF. CDR3 in DNA: TGTGCCAGCAAGGTGAACACTGAAGCTTTCTTT.

The gene calls are TRBV2 and TRBJ2-3; 13 bases are a match to TRBD2. Looked up from germline, CDR1 is SNHLY and CDR2 is FYNNEI. V shed 6 bases, J shed 2 bases, and the junction held 8 bases outside the gene matches. This CDR3 region has 17 residues. The CDR3 protein is CASRGLAGTGNTDTQYF. For the CDR3, the DNA is TGTGCCAGCAGGGGACTAGCGGGGACAGGAAACACAGATACGCAGTATTTT.

V usage is TRBV12-3 or TRBV12-4 and J usage is TRBJ1-3; TRBD1 agrees at 8 bases. This CDR3 has 16 amino acids. Trimming removed 6 bases from V and 4 bases from J; junction bases left unmatched: 11. CDR3 nucleotide sequence: TGTGCCAGCAGCCCCCTTAGGACAGGGAACGGAAACACCATATATTTT. It encodes CASSPLRTGNGNTIYF.

The chain combines TRBV7-2 with TRBJ1-2, with TRBD1 matching 8 bases. Germline lookup yields CDR1 SGHTA and CDR2 FQGNSA. The CDR3 covers 18 residues. With V trimmed by 2 bases and J by 2 bases, 13 bases remained unmatched. The CDR3: CASSLIFSRQGANYGYTF. In nucleotides, the CDR3 is TGTGCCAGCAGCTTAATTTTTTCGAGGCAGGGGGCAAACTATGGCTACACCTTC.

The chain recombines TRBV2 with TRBJ1-2; D possibly corresponds to TRBD1 (6 bases). V dropped 8 bases and J dropped 6 bases, with 13 bases sitting between them. In germline, CDR1 is SNHLY, CDR2 FYNNEI. CDR3 length equals 12 residues. The CDR3 loop is CASVTGTNGYTF. The CDR3 DNA reads TGTGCCAGCGTGACAGGAACGAATGGCTACACCTTC.

In regard to this clonotype: A read error is possible here, since a much larger clone lies one base away. Given the absence of the conserved phenylalanine or tryptophan at the CDR3 end, a read error is likely. The chain carries TRBV7-2 and TRBJ2-3, with a possible D match to TRBD2 (5 bases). Germline CDR1 is SGHTA and CDR2 is FQGNSA. The CDR3 runs to 13 residues. V was shortened by 5 bases and J by 5 bases, with 11 bases between the two germline ends. DNA of the CDR3: TGTGCCAGCAGCCGCGACCGGGGAGATACGCAGTATTTA. Translating it yields CASSRDRGDTQYL.

V usage is TRBV24-1 and J usage is TRBJ2-1; TRBD1 matches at 10 bases. This CDR3 has 16 amino acids. Germline V gives CDR1 KGHDR, CDR2 SFDVKD. Losses at the gene ends were 5 bases for V and 8 bases for J; bases not matched to a gene: 11. The DNA for the CDR3 is TGTGCCACCAGTGGTCTGACAGGGGGCACCAGGCATGAGCAGTTCTTC. This translates into CATSGLTGGTRHEQFF.

This chain joins TRBV7-2 and TRBJ2-3; D may correspond to TRBD1 or TRBD2 (5 bases each). The germline gives CDR1 SGHTA, CDR2 FQGNSA. This CDR3 spans 20 amino acids. V was clipped by 1 base and J by 2 bases, with 25 bases between them. The CDR3 coding sequence is TGTGCCAGCAGCTTAGAGAGGGACCCCCTTCAGGCAAACATCACAGATACGCAGTATTTT. This codes for CASSLERDPLQANITDTQYF.